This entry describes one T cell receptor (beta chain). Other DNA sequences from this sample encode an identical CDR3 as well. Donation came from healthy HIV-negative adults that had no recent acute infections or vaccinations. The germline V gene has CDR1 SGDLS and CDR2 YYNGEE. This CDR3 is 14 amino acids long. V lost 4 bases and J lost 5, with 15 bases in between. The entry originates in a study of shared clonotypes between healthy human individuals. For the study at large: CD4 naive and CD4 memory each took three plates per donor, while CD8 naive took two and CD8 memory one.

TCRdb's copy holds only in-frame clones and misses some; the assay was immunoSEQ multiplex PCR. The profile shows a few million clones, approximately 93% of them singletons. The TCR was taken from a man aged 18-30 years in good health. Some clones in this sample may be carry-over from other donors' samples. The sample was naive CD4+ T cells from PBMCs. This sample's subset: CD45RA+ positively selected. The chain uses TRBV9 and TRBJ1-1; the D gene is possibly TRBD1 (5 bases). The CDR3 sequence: CASSPVRGGTEAFF. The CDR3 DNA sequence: TGTGCCAGCAGCCCCGTCCGGGGGGGTACTGAAGCTTTCTTT.